Listed here are 25 T cell receptor beta chains from one sample, sequenced in a study of graft-versus-host responses after intestinal transplantation. No antigen has been identified for these receptors. The assay was immunoSEQ multiplex PCR, and TCRdb's table has in-frame clones only and misses some. The sample records 93,000 or so clones, approximately 94% being singletons. Specimen: unstimulated CD8+ T cells sorted from spleen or lymph node cells, collected before intestinal transplant. All receptors come from a human donor who received an intestinal transplant.

This clone was seen a few times. This chain links TRBV13 with TRBJ1-2, with no clear D. CDR1 PRHDT and CDR2 FYEKMQ come from the germline V gene (reference sequence). The CDR3 loop spans 13 amino acids. Trimming shortened V by 2 bases and J by 0 bases, and 4 bases separated the two germline ends. CDR3 nucleotide sequence: TGTGCCAGCAGCTTAACCACTAACTATGGCTACACCTTC. Protein product: CASSLTTNYGYTF.

The rearrangement joins TRBV27 to TRBJ1-2; D ambiguous. Trimming left V 6 bases short and J 6 bases short, with 8 bases between. CDR3 length: 11 amino acids. Germline V CDR1 and CDR2: MNHEY, SMNVEV (reference sequence). This chain's CDR3 is CASSGPDGYTF. The CDR3 DNA follows: TGTGCCAGCAGCGGGCCGGATGGCTACACCTTC.

A word on this clone: The sample contains more than one DNA sequence encoding this CDR3. V and J are TRBV9 and TRBJ2-3; either TRBD1 or TRBD2 may fit D (6 bases each). This CDR3 region has 14 residues. Trimming shortened V by 3 bases and J by 3 bases, and 11 bases separated the two germline ends. The germline V gene encodes CDR1 SGDLS and CDR2 YYNGEE. The CDR3 DNA reads TGTGCCAGCAGCGGGGGGGCTAGTACAGATACGCAGTATTTT. Its protein product is CASSGGASTDTQYF.

DNA for the CDR3: TGTGCCAGCAGCGTAGGGGAGTCCTCTGGAAACACCATATATTTT. Translation: CASSVGESSGNTIYF. The genes are TRBV9 and TRBJ1-3, with D uncertain. Trimming stripped 0 bases from V and 0 bases from J, with 7 bases between. This CDR3 has 15 residues. Germline V lookup: CDR1 SGDLS, CDR2 YYNGEE.

The chain carries TRBV13 and TRBJ1-2, with D tentatively TRBD1 (6 bases). CDR1 is PRHDT and CDR2 is FYEKMQ in the germline V gene (reference sequence). The CDR3 extends over 16 amino acids. The V and J ends lost 3 bases and 7 bases respectively, with 21 bases between them. CDR3 in amino acids: CASSLALAGALSGYTF. The CDR3 coding sequence is TGTGCCAGCAGCTTGGCCCTTGCGGGGGCGTTGAGTGGCTACACCTTC.

The chain combines TRBV7-3 with TRBJ1-1; no definite D call. V lost 4 bases to trimming and J lost 5 bases, with 11 bases between them. Germline V gives CDR1 SGHTA, CDR2 FQGTGA. The CDR3 consists of 13 residues. CDR3 in amino acids: CASSSRSQTEAFF. In DNA, the CDR3 is TGTGCCAGCAGCTCCCGTTCTCAGACTGAAGCTTTCTTT.

This clone was seen once. CDR3: CASSLAGVTDTQYF. The DNA for the CDR3 is TGTGCCAGCAGCTTAGCGGGCGTCACAGATACGCAGTATTTT. The chain employs TRBV7-2 and TRBJ2-3; D unclear. The CDR3 extends over 14 amino acids. Germline CDR1 and CDR2: SGHTA and FQGNSA. V lost 0 bases and J 2 bases, leaving 6 bases between the germline ends.

CDR3 in amino acids: CASGKLAGGPHNEQFF. CDR3 coding DNA: TGTGCCAGCGGCAAATTAGCGGGGGGGCCTCACAATGAGCAGTTCTTC. V is TRBV27 and J is TRBJ2-1, with 11 bases lining up with TRBD2. J gave up 5 bases and V 8 bases, and 11 bases lay outside the gene matches. The germline CDR1 and CDR2 sequences are MNHEY and SMNVEV (reference sequence). The CDR3 length is 16 residues.

This chain uses TRBV11-2 with TRBJ2-5, with TRBD1 identical over 8 bases. CDR1 and CDR2 from the germline V gene are SGHAT and FQNNGV. The CDR3 spans 17 residues. Trimming cost V 5 bases and J 2 bases; bases outside gene matches: 13. The CDR3 loop reads CASSQKGQGQIQETQYF. Here the CDR3 DNA reads TGTGCCAGCAGCCAAAAAGGACAGGGACAGATTCAAGAGACCCAGTACTTC.

This chain links TRBV10-1 with TRBJ2-3; D gene ambiguous. The CDR3 is 15 amino acids. The ends were cut back, 0 bases at V and 0 bases at J, with 7 bases in the middle. Germline V gene data show CDR1 as WNHNN and CDR2 as SYGVQD (reference sequence). The CDR3 DNA sequence: TGCGCCAGCAGTGAGTCAGGGCCTAGCACAGATACGCAGTATTTT. It is translated as CASSESGPSTDTQYF.

The V call is TRBV6-5, the J call TRBJ2-5; 9 bases align to TRBD2. Germline loops: CDR1 MNHEY, CDR2 SVGAGI. V shed 6 bases, J shed 4 bases, and the junction held 9 bases outside the gene matches. This CDR3 is built from 15 residues. CDR3 residues: CASRYAGGTGETQYF. The CDR3 bases are TGTGCCAGCAGATACGCGGGAGGGACCGGAGAGACCCAGTACTTC.

Concerning this clone itself: The same CDR3 is also encoded by other DNA sequences in this sample. The rearrangement uses TRBV9 and TRBJ2-1; 10 bases map to TRBD2. V lost 4 bases and J lost 2; bases outside the gene matches: 3. The CDR3 is 15 residues long. Per germline, CDR1 SGDLS and CDR2 YYNGEE. CDR3 residues: CASSPSGGAYNEQFF. CDR3 nucleotide sequence: TGTGCCAGCAGCCCGAGCGGGGGGGCCTACAATGAGCAGTTCTTC.

The genes are TRBV4-1 and TRBJ2-7, with TRBD2 matching over 9 bases. CDR1 and CDR2 (germline): MGHRA, YSYEKL. The CDR3 covers 16 residues. V was clipped by 1 base and J by 4 bases; unmatched bases: 8. This chain's CDR3 is CASSQASGENPYEQYF. The CDR3 nucleotides read TGCGCCAGCAGCCAAGCTAGCGGGGAGAACCCATACGAGCAGTACTTC.

The rearrangement joins TRBV10-2 to TRBJ1-1; D is unresolved. CDR1 and CDR2 from the germline V gene are WSHSY and SAAADI. V was cut by 8 bases and J by 4 bases, with 14 bases left in between. The CDR3 totals 13 residues. This CDR3 reads CASWSRSSTEAFF. The CDR3 nucleotides are TGCGCCAGCTGGTCACGGTCGAGCACTGAAGCTTTCTTT.

This clone appeared once. The V gene is TRBV20-1, the J gene TRBJ2-7; unclear D gene. Germline values: CDR1 DFQATT, CDR2 SNEGSKA (reference sequence). V was shortened by 1 base and J by 3 bases, with 4 bases between the two germline ends. The CDR3 loop spans 11 amino acids. The CDR3 loop is CSARVSYEQYF. The CDR3 coding sequence is TGCAGTGCTAGAGTTAGCTACGAGCAGTACTTC.

The chain couples TRBV6-5 to TRBJ1-1; the D is unclear. V lost 7 bases, J lost 5 bases, and 8 bases lay in between. There are 11 residues in the CDR3. In germline, CDR1 is MNHEY, CDR2 SVGAGI. The CDR3 sequence is CASTLGTEAFF. The CDR3 DNA reads TGTGCCAGCACCCTGGGGACTGAAGCTTTCTTT.

This chain links TRBV19 with TRBJ1-1; D perhaps matches TRBD1 (5 bases). The V gene lost 7 bases and the J gene lost 5 bases, with 17 bases spanning the gap. CDR1 is LNHDA, CDR2 SQIVND, per germline (reference sequence). The CDR3 is 14 residues long. The CDR3 loop reads CASKGEGSGTEAFF. In DNA form, the CDR3 reads TGTGCCAGTAAGGGCGAGGGGAGTGGAACTGAAGCTTTCTTT.

V usage is TRBV4-1 and J usage is TRBJ2-2, with a possible D match to TRBD1 (5 bases). V was shortened by 5 bases and J by 1 base, with 11 bases between the two germline ends. Germline-derived CDR1 and CDR2 are MGHRA and YSYEKL. This CDR3 region has 15 residues. CDR3 sequence reads: CASSTTALNTGELFF. The CDR3 DNA is TGCGCCAGCAGCACGACAGCTTTGAACACCGGGGAGCTGTTTTTT.

This clone was seen just once. The J gene is TRBJ2-7, the V gene TRBV27; D is perhaps TRBD1 (6 bases). The V end lost 4 bases, the J end lost 6 bases, and 19 bases lay between the germline ends. Germline loops: CDR1 MNHEY, CDR2 SMNVEV (reference sequence). This CDR3 is built from 15 residues. CDR3 in amino acids: CASSSQHGQLGEQYF. In DNA, the CDR3 is TGTGCCAGCAGTTCCCAGCACGGACAGTTGGGCGAGCAGTACTTC.

Concerning this clone: In the same sample, other DNA sequences code for this CDR3. The genes are TRBV10-2 and TRBJ2-1, with 9 bases matching TRBD2. The V gene end was trimmed by 5 bases and the J gene end by 4 bases; junction bases not matched to a gene: 0. Germline V gives CDR1 WSHSY, CDR2 SAAADI. The CDR3 contains 13 residues. The CDR3 spells CASSSGGYNEQFF. The CDR3 bases are TGCGCCAGCAGTAGCGGGGGGTACAATGAGCAGTTCTTC.

V gene TRBV14 combines with J gene TRBJ1-6; 7 positions match TRBD1. J was trimmed by 5 bases and V by 4 bases; bases with no gene match: 5. Germline CDR1 and CDR2: SGHDN and FVKESK. This CDR3 comprises 15 residues. The CDR3, as DNA: TGTGCCAGCAGCCTGTCGGGACAGAATAATTCACCCCTCCACTTT. Residues: CASSLSGQNNSPLHF. Supplemented by reference TRBV14 and TRBJ1-6, the full variable domain reads EAGVTQFPSHSVIEKGQTVTLRCDPISGHDNLYWYRRVMGKEIKFLLHFVKESKQDESGMPNNRFLAERTGGTYSTLKVQPAELEDSGVYFCASSLSGQNNSPLHFGNGTRLTVT.

This sequence joins TRBV2 and TRBJ2-3, with TRBD2 matching 10 bases. From germline, CDR1 is SNHLY and CDR2 FYNNEI. The CDR3 extends over 16 amino acids. CDR3 region: CAGGVQLAGITDTQYF. The CDR3 DNA follows: TGTGCTGGAGGGGTCCAACTAGCGGGAATCACAGATACGCAGTATTTT.

This clone was observed once. The chain combines TRBV6-1 with TRBJ1-1; weak D call: TRBD1 (5 bases). The length of the CDR3 is 14 residues. With 0 bases removed from V and 6 bases from J, the gap between germline ends came to 11 bases. Germline V gene data show CDR1 as MNHNS and CDR2 as SASEGT. CDR3 in DNA: TGTGCCAGCAGTGAAGCAGGTATGGGGGCTGAAGCTTTCTTT. Its translation: CASSEAGMGAEAFF.

The chain recombines TRBV5-1 with TRBJ2-7, with D unresolved. Trimming removed 2 bases from V and 7 bases from J, with 19 bases in between. This CDR3 is built from 15 residues. Germline V gene sequence: CDR1 SGHRS, CDR2 YFSETQ. The CDR3 sequence is CASSFQPLGAGEQYF. As DNA, the CDR3 is TGCGCCAGCAGCTTCCAGCCGCTTGGAGCCGGGGAGCAGTACTTC.

The rearrangement links TRBV7-6 to TRBJ2-7; D gene ambiguous. The CDR3 consists of 15 residues. V lost 2 bases and J lost 3, with 14 bases in between. Germline V gives CDR1 SGHVS, CDR2 FNYEAQ. This CDR3 is CASSLNGLGIYEQYF. CDR3 in DNA: TGTGCCAGCAGCTTAAACGGGTTGGGGATCTACGAGCAGTACTTC.